This T cell receptor beta chain was documented in a study of blood T cells in healthy people across ages (dated by TCRdb to about 2015). For the study in its entirety: Template switching captured roughly one uniquely barcoded TCR beta cDNA molecule per two T cells in model experiments. Using deep sequencing normalized with unique cDNA molecular identifiers, the study measured how TCR beta repertoire diversity changes with age. The donors were divided into four age groups: young (average roughly 15 years), middle-aged (approximately 39), aged (roughly 60) and long-lived (82). To avoid experimental bias, donors of different ages were distributed randomly across sequencing lanes. For two donors (one aged 18 to 29 and one aged 80 or older), the study analyzed two additional independent replicas of 1 million unique cDNA reads from the same blood draw. Paper-wide results and their limitations: The CMV infection status of donors was not known, potentially confounding age-related changes in expanded clonotypes. The percentage of naive T cells measured by flow cytometry correlated strongly with observed TCR beta diversity. Total diversity estimates from one million sequenced T cells were considered lower bounds and underestimates. As age increased, observed TCR beta diversity per million T cells dropped in a roughly linear way, and a significant reduction was already evident by age roughly 36. Bulk unsorted PBMC profiling prevented conclusive comparison of naive and antigen-experienced compartments. Compared with the aged group, more naive CD4+ T cells, fewer expanded clones and increased TCR diversity were shown by the long-lived group, suggesting age selection.

To prepare the library, 5' RACE was applied. TCRdb names Illumina HiSeq 2500 as the instrument used. A second 7 to 11 cycle PCR used a sample-barcoded 5' primer and a J-beta primer mix. A unique molecular identifier was introduced onto each TCR beta cDNA molecule by a template-switch 5' adaptor carrying 12 random nucleotides. At least 2.5 million CDR3-containing paired-end reads were obtained from each sample. The Mint cDNA synthesis kit, primed by a TRBC-specific oligonucleotide, was used to synthesize first-strand cDNA from all RNA. Following uracil-DNA glycosylase treatment, a first 18-cycle PCR with universal primers M1SS and BC2_uni_R was performed on all cDNA. In the original analysis: For normalization, 1 million high-quality reads, each with a distinct molecular identifier, were randomly selected from each sample. Reads sharing molecular identifiers were discarded rather than binned into consensus sequences. MiTCR, set to a Q25 quality threshold and the strictest error-elimination algorithm, was used for CDR3 identification, clonotype clustering and error correction. A nonparametric unseen species model using Euler transformation provided a lower-bound estimate of total TCR beta diversity. TCRdb reanalyzed the raw reads on its own, using fastp at Q25 for trimming and MiXCR for clone calling, and kept in-frame beta chains. When rows share a CDR3 protein, they turn into one entry using the most common DNA and genes. The V and J calls come from TCRdb's annotation, not from the publication. Counted in this sample were under 2 million distinct CDR3 sequences; about 32% of them appeared once. The ten largest clones add up to about 11% of the sample.

Remarks on this clonotype: The antigen it recognizes is unknown. The input lacks base qualities; no much larger clone sits a single base away.

The CDR3 has 14 amino acids, counting the end cysteine and phenylalanine. The only DNA kept is the CDR3, 42 bases in frame from the first base. Trimming costs V 6 bases and J 3 bases, and their ends lie 14 bases apart. Donors were 35 to 40 systemically healthy Caucasian individuals from Russia aged roughly 6 to 90 years. Around 10 milliliters of peripheral blood were collected from each donor into EDTA-treated Vacutainer tubes. Ficoll-Paque density-gradient centrifugation was used to isolate PBMCs, with at least 6 million obtained per sample. Total RNA, at least 6 micrograms per sample, was extracted from PBMCs with Trizol reagent. For every donor, flow cytometry on a PBMC aliquot measured the percentage of naive CD45RAhigh/CD27high T cells.

This TCR was recovered from a woman in her thirties in good health. The chain employs TRBV12-3 or TRBV12-4 and TRBJ1-1; the D gene is perhaps TRBD1, from 6 matching bases. Sequenced sample: blood. This receptor has the CDR3 CASSLDSGDTEAFF. The base sequence is TGTGCCAGCAGCTTGGACTCAGGGGACACTGAAGCTTTCTTT.